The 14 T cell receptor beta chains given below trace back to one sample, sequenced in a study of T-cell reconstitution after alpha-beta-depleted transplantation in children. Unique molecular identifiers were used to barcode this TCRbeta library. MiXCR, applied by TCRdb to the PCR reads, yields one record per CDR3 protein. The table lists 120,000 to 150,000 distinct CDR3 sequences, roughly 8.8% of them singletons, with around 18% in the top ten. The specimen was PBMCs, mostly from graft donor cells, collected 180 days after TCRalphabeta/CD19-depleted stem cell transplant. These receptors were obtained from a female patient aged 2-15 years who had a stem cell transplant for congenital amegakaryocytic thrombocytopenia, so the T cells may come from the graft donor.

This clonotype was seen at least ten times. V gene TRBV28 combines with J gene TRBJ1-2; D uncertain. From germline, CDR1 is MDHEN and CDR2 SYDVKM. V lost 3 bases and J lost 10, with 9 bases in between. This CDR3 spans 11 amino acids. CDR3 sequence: CASSFSRVYTF. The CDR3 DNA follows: TGTGCCAGCAGTTTTTCCCGAGTCTACACCTTC.

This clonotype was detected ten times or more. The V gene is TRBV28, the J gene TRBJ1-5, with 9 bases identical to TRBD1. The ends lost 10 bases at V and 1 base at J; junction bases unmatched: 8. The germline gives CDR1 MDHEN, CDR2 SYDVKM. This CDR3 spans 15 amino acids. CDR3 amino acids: CANQPGTGSNQPQHF. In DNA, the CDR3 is TGTGCCAACCAACCCGGGACAGGGAGCAATCAGCCCCAGCATTTT.

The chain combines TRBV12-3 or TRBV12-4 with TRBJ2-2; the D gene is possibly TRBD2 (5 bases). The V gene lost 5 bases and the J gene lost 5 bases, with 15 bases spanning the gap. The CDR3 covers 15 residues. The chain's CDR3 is CASSPAPRGTGELFF. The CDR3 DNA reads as TGTGCCAGCAGTCCTGCGCCTCGAGGGACCGGGGAGCTGTTTTTT.

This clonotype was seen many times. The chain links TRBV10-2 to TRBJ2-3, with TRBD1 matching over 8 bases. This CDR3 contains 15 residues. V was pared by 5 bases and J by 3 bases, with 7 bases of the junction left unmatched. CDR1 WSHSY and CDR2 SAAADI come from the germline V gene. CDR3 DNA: TGCGCCAGCAGTACGACAGGGGTAATAACAGATACGCAGTATTTT. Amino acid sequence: CASSTTGVITDTQYF.

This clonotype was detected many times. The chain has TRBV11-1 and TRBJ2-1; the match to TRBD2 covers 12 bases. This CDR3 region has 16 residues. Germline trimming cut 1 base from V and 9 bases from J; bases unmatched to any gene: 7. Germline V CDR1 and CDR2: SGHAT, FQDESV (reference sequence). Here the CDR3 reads CASSLGRLAGVGEQFF. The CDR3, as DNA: TGTGCCAGCAGCTTAGGGCGACTAGCGGGAGTCGGTGAGCAGTTCTTC. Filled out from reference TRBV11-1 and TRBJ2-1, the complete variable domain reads EAEVAQSPRYKITEKSQAVAFWCDPISGHATLYWYRQILGQGPELLVQFQDESVVDDSQLPKDRFSAERLKGVDSTLKIQPAELGDSAMYLCASSLGRLAGVGEQFFGPGTRLTVL.

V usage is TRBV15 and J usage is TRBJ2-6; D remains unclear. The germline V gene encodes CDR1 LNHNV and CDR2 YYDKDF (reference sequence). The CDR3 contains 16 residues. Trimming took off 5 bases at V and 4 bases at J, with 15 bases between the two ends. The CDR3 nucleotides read TGTGCCACCAGCCAGGTCCCAACGCGGGGGGCCAACGTCCTGACTTTC. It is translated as CATSQVPTRGANVLTF.

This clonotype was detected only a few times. Written as DNA, the CDR3 is TGTGCCAGCTCACCACGGACAGGGCCTACAGGAGAGGGCTACACCTTC. Translation gives CASSPRTGPTGEGYTF. The rearrangement links TRBV18 to TRBJ1-2; TRBD1 matches at 8 bases. The CDR3 has 16 amino acids. V lost 1 base, J lost 8 bases, and 12 bases stayed unmatched. CDR1 is KGHSH and CDR2 is LQKENI in the germline V gene.

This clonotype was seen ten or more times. The CDR3 coding sequence is TGCAGCGCCGACAGGGCCAACAATGAGCAGTTCTTC. This encodes CSADRANNEQFF. The chain recombines TRBV29-1 with TRBJ2-1, with 7 bases fitting TRBD1. CDR1 is SQVTM and CDR2 is ANQGSEA in the germline V gene. With 7 bases clipped from V and 5 bases from J, the junction kept 5 bases outside the gene matches. The CDR3 is 12 residues long.

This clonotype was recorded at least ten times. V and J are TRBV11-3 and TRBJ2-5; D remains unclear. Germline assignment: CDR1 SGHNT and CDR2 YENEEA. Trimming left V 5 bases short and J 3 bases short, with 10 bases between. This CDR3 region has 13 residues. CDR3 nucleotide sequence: TGTGCCAGCAGCGGGTCATCCAAAGAGACCCAGTACTTC. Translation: CASSGSSKETQYF.

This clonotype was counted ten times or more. CDR3 sequence (DNA): TGCGCCAGCCGCAGACAGGGGGGCACCGGGGAGCTGTTTTTT. It codes for CASRRQGGTGELFF. The chain employs TRBV5-1 and TRBJ2-2; TRBD1 agrees at 9 bases. The V segment lost 7 bases and the J segment 4 bases; nucleotides outside the gene matches: 5. Germline CDR1 and CDR2: SGHRS and YFSETQ. This CDR3 region has 14 residues.

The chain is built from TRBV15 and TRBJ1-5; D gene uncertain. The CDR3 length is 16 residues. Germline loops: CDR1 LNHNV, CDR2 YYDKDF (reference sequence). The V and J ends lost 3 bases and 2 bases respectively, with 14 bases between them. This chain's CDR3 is CATSSLVRAGNQPQHF. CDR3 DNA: TGTGCCACCAGCAGTCTGGTCCGGGCTGGCAATCAGCCCCAGCATTTT.

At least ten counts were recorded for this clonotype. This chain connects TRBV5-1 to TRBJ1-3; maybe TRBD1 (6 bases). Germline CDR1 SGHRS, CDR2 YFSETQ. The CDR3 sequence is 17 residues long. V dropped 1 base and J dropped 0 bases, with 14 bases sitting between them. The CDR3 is CASSLTGRLASGNTIYF. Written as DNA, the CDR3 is TGCGCCAGCAGCTTGACAGGGCGCCTTGCCTCTGGAAACACCATATATTTT.

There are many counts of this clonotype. CDR3 sequence: CSASPGLAGGYNEQFF. Here the CDR3 DNA reads TGCAGTGCTTCGCCGGGACTAGCGGGAGGCTACAATGAGCAGTTCTTC. The chain uses TRBV20-1 and TRBJ2-1; 15 bases align to TRBD2. The length of the CDR3 is 16 residues. The V segment lost 5 bases and the J segment 3 bases; nucleotides outside the gene matches: 5. Germline V gene sequence: CDR1 DFQATT, CDR2 SNEGSKA (reference sequence).

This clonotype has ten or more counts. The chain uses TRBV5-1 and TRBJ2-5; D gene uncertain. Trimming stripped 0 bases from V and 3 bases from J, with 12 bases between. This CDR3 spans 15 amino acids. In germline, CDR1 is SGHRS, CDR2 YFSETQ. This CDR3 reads CASSLGAAGKETQYF. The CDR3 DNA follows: TGCGCCAGCAGCTTGGGGGCGGCCGGAAAAGAGACCCAGTACTTC. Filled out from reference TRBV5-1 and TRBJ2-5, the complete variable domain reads KAGVTQTPRYLIKTRGQQVTLSCSPISGHRSVSWYQQTPGQGLQFLFEYFSETQRNKGNFPGRFSGRQFSNSRSEMNVSTLELGDSALYLCASSLGAAGKETQYFGPGTRLLVL.